The clone carrying this T cell receptor beta chain has a handful of counts. These data come from a study of blood T cell repertoires in COVID-19. Study at large: COVID-19 samples collected from the United States, Italy and Spain covered acute and convalescent phases. PBMCs, B-cell-depleted T cells, or T cells were the source of the cDNA or gDNA that made up the material.

Deletions cut 2 bases from V and 4 bases from J, with 6 bases between. The CDR3 is 12 amino acids. CDR1 and CDR2 from the germline V gene are MNHEY and SVGEGT. As originally analysed: Amplifying reference gene primers gave estimates of nucleated cell counts. TCRdb's table, derived via immunoSEQ multiplex PCR, lists solely in-frame clones and lacks some. The V and J calls and clone size were taken over from that table, and D and trimming were inferred from the DNA. The data hold roughly 45,000 clones, with about nine tenths observed a single time. The sequenced material came from peripheral blood. The clonotype comes from a human donor in a cohort sampled during active COVID-19. The chain carries TRBV6-2 or TRBV6-3 and TRBJ2-7, with a possible D match to TRBD1 (6 bases). CDR3 loop: CASSYQGYEQYF. The CDR3, as DNA: TGTGCCAGCAGTTACCAGGGGTACGAGCAGTACTTC.